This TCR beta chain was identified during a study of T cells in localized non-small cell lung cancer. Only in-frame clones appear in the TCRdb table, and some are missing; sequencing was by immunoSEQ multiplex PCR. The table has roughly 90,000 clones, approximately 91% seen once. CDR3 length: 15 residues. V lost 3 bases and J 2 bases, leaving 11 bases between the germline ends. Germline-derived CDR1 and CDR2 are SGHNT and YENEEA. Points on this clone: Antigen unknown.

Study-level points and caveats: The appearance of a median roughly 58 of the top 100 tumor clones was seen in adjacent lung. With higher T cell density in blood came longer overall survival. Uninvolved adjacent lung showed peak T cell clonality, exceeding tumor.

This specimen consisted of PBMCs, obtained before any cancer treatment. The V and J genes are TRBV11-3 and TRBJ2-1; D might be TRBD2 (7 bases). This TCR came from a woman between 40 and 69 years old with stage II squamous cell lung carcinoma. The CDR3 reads CASSLGGHPYNEQFF. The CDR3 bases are TGTGCCAGCAGCTTGGGGGGGCACCCCTACAATGAGCAGTTCTTC.